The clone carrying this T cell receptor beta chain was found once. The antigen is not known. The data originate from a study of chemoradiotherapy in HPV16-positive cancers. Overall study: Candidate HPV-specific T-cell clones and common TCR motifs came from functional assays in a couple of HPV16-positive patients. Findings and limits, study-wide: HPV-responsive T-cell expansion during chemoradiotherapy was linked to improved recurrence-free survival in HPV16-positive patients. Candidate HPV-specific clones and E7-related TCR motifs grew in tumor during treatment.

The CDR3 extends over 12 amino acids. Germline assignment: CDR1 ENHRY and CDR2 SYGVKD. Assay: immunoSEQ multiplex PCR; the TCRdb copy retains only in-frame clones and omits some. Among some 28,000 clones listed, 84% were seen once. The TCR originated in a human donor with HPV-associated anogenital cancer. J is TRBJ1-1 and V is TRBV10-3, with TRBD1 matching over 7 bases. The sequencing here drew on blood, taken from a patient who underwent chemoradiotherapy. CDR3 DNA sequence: TGTGCAGCGAGGGGGCTGAGCACTGAAGCTTTCTTT. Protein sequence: CAARGLSTEAFF.